Below, 24 T cell receptor beta chains from the same sample are listed, as sequenced in a study of shared clonotypes between healthy human individuals. TCRdb's copy holds only in-frame clones and misses some; the assay was immunoSEQ multiplex PCR. The table lists a few million clones, around 93% of them singletons. Naive CD8 cells lacked CD45RO and underwent positive selection for CCR7, leaving out terminally differentiated effector memory CD45RA+ cells. Material for sequencing was naive CD8+ T cells from PBMCs. These receptors came from a man aged 18 to 29 in good health. Some clones in this sample may be carry-over from other donors' samples.

The chain couples TRBV5-4 to TRBJ2-7; TRBD1 matches 7 bases. The CDR3 is 16 amino acids. Unmatched junction bases numbered 6, after V lost 0 bases and J lost 0 bases. Germline CDR1 reads SGHNT; CDR2 reads YYREEE (reference sequence). The CDR3 region is CASSLGPPGGSYEQYF. CDR3 bases: TGTGCCAGCAGCTTGGGGCCGCCAGGGGGCTCCTACGAGCAGTACTTC.

The chain is built from TRBV28 and TRBJ2-7; TRBD2 matches 7 bases. The V segment lost 7 bases and the J segment 6 bases; nucleotides outside the gene matches: 15. The CDR3 contains 15 residues. Looked up from germline, CDR1 is MDHEN and CDR2 is SYDVKM. CDR3 sequence: CASTLLGGDLSEQYF. The CDR3, as DNA: TGTGCCAGCACCCTCCTTGGGGGGGACCTCAGCGAGCAGTACTTC.

The chain joins TRBV4-3 to TRBJ2-1; D remains ambiguous. CDR1 and CDR2 (germline): LGHNA, YSLEER. The V end lost 1 base, the J end lost 5 bases, and 12 bases lay between the germline ends. CDR3 length equals 15 residues. CDR3 in amino acids: CASSQAQGRDNEQFF. CDR3 bases: TGCGCCAGCAGCCAAGCCCAAGGGCGCGACAATGAGCAGTTCTTC.

On this clone: In the same sample, other DNA sequences code for this CDR3. The rearrangement links TRBV9 to TRBJ2-7, with 9 bases identical to TRBD2. The CDR3 runs 15 residues. Germline V lookup: CDR1 SGDLS, CDR2 YYNGEE. The V gene end was trimmed by 0 bases and the J gene end by 4 bases; junction bases not matched to a gene: 5. This CDR3 is CASSVGVSGGYEQYF. The CDR3 DNA reads as TGTGCCAGCAGCGTAGGTGTTAGCGGGGGTTACGAGCAGTACTTC.

This sequence joins TRBV15 and TRBJ2-7, with a weak D call TRBD2 (5 bases). The CDR3 contains 16 residues. Trimming pared 2 bases from V and 2 bases from J, leaving 16 bases between. The germline V gene has CDR1 LNHNV and CDR2 YYDKDF (reference sequence). For the CDR3, the DNA is TGTGCCACCAGCAGATTCGGTGGTGCGGGCGCCTACGAGCAGTACTTC. Protein sequence: CATSRFGGAGAYEQYF.

V and J are TRBV7-8 and TRBJ2-3; D uncertain. The CDR3 is made up of 16 amino acids. Trimming left V 1 base short and J 0 bases short, with 11 bases between. Germline-derived CDR1 and CDR2 are SGHVS and FQNEAQ. CDR3 residues: CASSLVRVSSTDTQYF. CDR3 bases: TGTGCCAGCAGCTTAGTCCGGGTATCTAGCACAGATACGCAGTATTTT.

The CDR3 loop reads CASSFAGGAAGSYEQFF. CDR3 in DNA: TGTGCCAGCAGCTTCGCCGGCGGGGCAGCGGGAAGCTATGAGCAGTTCTTC. This chain uses TRBV5-4 with TRBJ2-1, with TRBD2 matching 7 bases. CDR1 and CDR2 (germline): SGHNT, YYREEE (reference sequence). The CDR3 covers 17 residues. Trimming at V came to 2 bases and at J to 8 bases, leaving 16 bases not matched to a gene.

The sample holds one count of this clone. The chain is built from TRBV7-9 and TRBJ2-7; D may match TRBD1 or TRBD2 (6 bases each). V shed 5 bases and J shed 4 bases, with 21 bases lying between them. Germline values: CDR1 SEHNR, CDR2 FQNEAQ (reference sequence). The CDR3 loop spans 16 amino acids. CDR3 in DNA: TGTGCCAGCAGCCCCCGGGACCCCCGAGGGGGGTACGAGCAGTACTTC. Amino acid sequence: CASSPRDPRGGYEQYF.

The chain is built from TRBV5-4 and TRBJ1-1; a weak D match, TRBD1 (6 bases). This CDR3 is 14 amino acids long. Per the germline V gene, CDR1 is SGHNT and CDR2 is YYREEE (reference sequence). Trimming removed 2 bases at V and 5 bases at J, with 13 bases between. The CDR3 DNA sequence: TGTGCCAGCAGCTTAGGGGGAGGAGGGACTGAAGCTTTCTTT. This codes for CASSLGGGGTEAFF.

The CDR3 DNA reads TGTGCCAGCAGCCCAAGGGCGGGACAGGGAATCTCTGGGGCCAACGTCCTGACTTTC. It is translated as CASSPRAGQGISGANVLTF. The chain uses TRBV4-2 and TRBJ2-6, with 9 positions matching TRBD1. Germline V gene data show CDR1 as LGHNA and CDR2 as YNFKEQ. V lost 4 bases to trimming and J lost 0 bases; unmatched junction nucleotides: 10. The CDR3 loop spans 19 amino acids.

This sequence joins TRBV28 and TRBJ1-2; D is possibly TRBD1 (5 bases). V was shortened by 6 bases and J by 3 bases, with 32 bases between the two germline ends. This CDR3 is built from 20 residues. Germline CDR1 and CDR2: MDHEN and SYDVKM. Written as DNA, the CDR3 is TGTGCCAGCAGGGGGGATGGGGTTAAGGGCTCAAGTGGGAAGGACTATGGCTACACCTTC. Translating gives CASRGDGVKGSSGKDYGYTF.

The V gene is TRBV19, the J gene TRBJ2-2; 10 positions agree with TRBD1. This CDR3 is built from 16 residues. Germline CDR1 and CDR2: LNHDA and SQIVND (reference sequence). V was pared by 2 bases and J by 6 bases, with 6 bases of the junction left unmatched. The CDR3 here is CASSIIRDRGPGELFF. Here the CDR3 DNA reads TGTGCCAGTAGTATAATCCGGGACAGGGGCCCCGGGGAGCTGTTTTTT. The variable domain in full, completed from reference TRBV19 and TRBJ2-2, reads DGGITQSPKYLFRKEGQNVTLSCEQNLNHDAMYWYRQDPGQGLRLIYYSQIVNDFQKGDIAEGYSVSREKKESFPLTVTSAQKNPTAFYLCASSIIRDRGPGELFFGEGSRLTVL.

This clone occurred a few times. The chain links TRBV7-9 to TRBJ1-4, with D unclear. The CDR3 runs to 16 residues. V lost 5 bases to trimming and J lost 5 bases, with 18 bases between them. In germline, CDR1 is SEHNR, CDR2 FQNEAQ (reference sequence). Here the CDR3 reads CASSPSGYAGNEKLFF. In DNA, the CDR3 is TGTGCCAGCAGCCCGAGCGGATATGCGGGGAATGAAAAACTGTTTTTT.

The V gene is TRBV14, the J gene TRBJ2-7; 11 positions agree with TRBD1. Germline lookup yields CDR1 SGHDN and CDR2 FVKESK. CDR3 length equals 14 residues. J was trimmed by 6 bases and V by 4 bases; bases with no gene match: 5. CDR3 sequence reads: CASSPPGQGGEQYF. The CDR3 region has the DNA TGTGCCAGCAGCCCCCCGGGACAGGGGGGCGAGCAGTACTTC. Full variable domain (outside the CDR3, taken from reference TRBV14 and TRBJ2-7): EAGVTQFPSHSVIEKGQTVTLRCDPISGHDNLYWYRRVMGKEIKFLLHFVKESKQDESGMPNNRFLAERTGGTYSTLKVQPAELEDSGVYFCASSPPGQGGEQYFGPGTRLTVT.

This rearrangement joins TRBV7-6 to TRBJ2-1, with TRBD2 matching 9 bases. The germline gives CDR1 SGHVS, CDR2 FNYEAQ. This CDR3 is 18 amino acids long. V shed 5 bases and J 5 bases; nucleotides not matched to a gene: 16. The CDR3 spells CASSLTSGITKINNEQFF. The CDR3 region has the DNA TGTGCCAGCAGCCTGACTAGCGGCATTACCAAAATAAACAATGAGCAGTTCTTC.

The chain has TRBV2 and TRBJ2-7; 7 nucleotides agree with TRBD2. Germline V gene sequence: CDR1 SNHLY, CDR2 FYNNEI. V lost 8 bases, J lost 3 bases, and 13 bases stayed unmatched. The CDR3 has 15 residues. CDR3 coding DNA: TGTGCCAGCCTGGGACTCTATGGACTAGACTACGAGCAGTACTTC. Translation: CASLGLYGLDYEQYF.

CDR3 DNA sequence: TGTGCCAGCAGCCCACCTAGAGGGAAGGGGGGCGAGCAGTACTTC. Translated: CASSPPRGKGGEQYF. The J gene is TRBJ2-7, the V gene TRBV7-9; tentatively, D is TRBD1 or TRBD2 (6 bases each). The CDR3 consists of 15 residues. The germline gives CDR1 SEHNR, CDR2 FQNEAQ (reference sequence). With 5 bases removed from V and 6 bases from J, the gap between germline ends came to 20 bases.

The rearrangement links TRBV9 to TRBJ2-1, with a possible D match to TRBD1 (6 bases). The CDR3 contains 15 residues. Germline lookup yields CDR1 SGDLS and CDR2 YYNGEE. V shed 5 bases and J shed 2 bases, with 14 bases lying between them. CDR3: CASRPMTGPYNEQFF. CDR3 bases: TGTGCCAGCAGACCCATGACAGGTCCCTACAATGAGCAGTTCTTC. The complete variable domain, with remaining parts taken from reference TRBV9 and TRBJ2-1, reads DSGVTQTPKHLITATGQRVTLRCSPRSGDLSVYWYQQSLDQGLQFLIQYYNGEERAKGNILERFSAQQFPDLHSELNLSSLELGDSALYFCASRPMTGPYNEQFFGPGTRLTVL.

V is TRBV7-8 and J is TRBJ2-1, with D maybe TRBD1 (6 bases). From germline, CDR1 is SGHVS and CDR2 FQNEAQ. V was pared by 3 bases and J by 7 bases, with 19 bases between. The CDR3 is 16 residues long. The CDR3, as DNA: TGTGCCAGCAGCTTGGGGGCGTCCGGACCCCTAAATGAGCAGTTCTTC. This sequence encodes CASSLGASGPLNEQFF.

The V gene is TRBV19, the J gene TRBJ1-5; TRBD1 might be the D (5 bases). The germline gives CDR1 LNHDA, CDR2 SQIVND (reference sequence). The ends were cut back, 6 bases at V and 3 bases at J, with 12 bases in the middle. This CDR3 has 14 residues. Here the CDR3 reads CASSPGTVNQPQHF. Here the CDR3 DNA reads TGTGCCAGTAGCCCCGGGACCGTCAATCAGCCCCAGCATTTT.

This sequence joins TRBV6-5 and TRBJ1-2, with D unclear. The germline CDR1 and CDR2 sequences are MNHEY and SVGAGI. This CDR3 has 13 amino acids. V was trimmed by 4 bases and J by 3 bases, leaving 9 bases between them. CDR3 amino acids: CASSLKLDYGYTF. CDR3 nucleotides: TGTGCCAGCAGTTTGAAGCTAGACTATGGCTACACCTTC.

The genes are TRBV16 and TRBJ1-2; D is uncertain. Trimming pared 0 bases from V and 3 bases from J, leaving 8 bases between. Germline V CDR1 and CDR2: KGHSY, FQNENV. The CDR3 runs 14 residues. CDR3 sequence (DNA): TGTGCCAGCAGCCAATCGACCGATTACTATGGCTACACCTTC. Encoded protein: CASSQSTDYYGYTF.

This sequence joins TRBV9 and TRBJ1-1; D unresolved. V was shortened by 8 bases and J by 1 base, with 12 bases between the two germline ends. The CDR3 length is 13 residues. Germline CDR1 SGDLS, CDR2 YYNGEE. This CDR3 reads CASRGSANTEAFF. The CDR3 DNA is TGTGCCAGTCGTGGGAGCGCGAACACTGAAGCTTTCTTT.

The chain has TRBV4-3 and TRBJ1-2; a weak D match, TRBD1 (6 bases). The germline gives CDR1 LGHNA, CDR2 YSLEER. The CDR3 is 14 amino acids. V lost 1 base and J 4 bases, leaving 10 bases between the germline ends. The CDR3 sequence: CASSQGAGVYGYTF. The DNA of the CDR3 is TGCGCCAGCAGCCAAGGGGCAGGGGTCTATGGCTACACCTTC.